The T cell receptor beta chain described here comes from a study of T cell repertoires in cytomegalovirus infection. Study at large: Evidence of both CMV infection and a matching HLA type came from public TCR beta signatures.

Remarks on this clonotype: Antigen unknown.

A single record per CDR3 protein comes from TCRdb applying MiXCR to the reads. The sample has about 310,000 distinct CDR3 sequences; 20% to 25% are singletons. The germline CDR1 and CDR2 sequences are DFQATT and SNEGSKA (reference sequence). This CDR3 spans 12 amino acids. V shed 2 bases and J shed 8 bases, with 9 bases lying between them. Study conclusions and caveats: The ex vivo response was dominated by HLA-C-restricted CMV-specific TCR beta clonotypes.

This TCR was recovered from a human donor in good health (CMV status not recorded). Some clones in this sample may be carry-over from other donors' samples. Source: cultured PBMCs, taken from culture after CMV antigen stimulation. V and J are TRBV20-1 and TRBJ1-4; the D is unclear. The CDR3 DNA sequence: TGCAGTGCTAGATCAATAGAAGAAAAACTGTTTTTT. Translated, it gives CSARSIEEKLFF.